The 3 T cell receptor beta chains below come from one sample, sequenced in a study of blood T cells in healthy people across ages. Through a sample-barcoded 5' primer and a J-beta primer mix, a second PCR was run for roughly 6 to 12 cycles. TCRdb re-derived calls from the 5' RACE reads in MiXCR, one entry per CDR3 protein. The sample lists some 1.5 million distinct CDR3 sequences, around 40% seen once, with 4% in the top ten. The sample comprised blood. All receptors come from a woman aged 18-29 years in good health.

The chain recombines TRBV7-2 with TRBJ2-2, with TRBD1 matching 8 bases. CDR3 size: 15 residues. V lost 5 bases and J lost 17; bases outside the gene matches: 19. The germline gives CDR1 SGHTA, CDR2 FQGNSA. The CDR3: CASSPGTGLGGEPFF. The CDR3 DNA follows: TGTGCCAGCAGCCCAGGGACAGGTCTCGGCGGGGAGCCATTTTTT.

In this sample, this clonotype turned up once. The rearrangement links TRBV30 to TRBJ1-3, with D perhaps matching TRBD1 (5 bases). CDR1 and CDR2 (germline): GTSNPN, SVGIG (reference sequence). CDR3 length: 13 residues. V dropped 4 bases and J dropped 1 base, with 8 bases sitting between them. The CDR3 here is CAWNGGSGNTIYF. The CDR3 DNA sequence: TGTGCCTGGAACGGGGGGTCTGGAAACACCATATATTTT.

CDR3 protein: CASSQWGGSSLFEQFF. The CDR3 nucleotides read TGTGCCAGCAGCCAATGGGGCGGGAGTTCTTTATTTGAGCAGTTCTTC. The chain employs TRBV14 and TRBJ2-1, with TRBD2 matching over 7 bases. The CDR3 runs to 16 residues. After removal of 2 bases from V and 9 bases from J, the junction contained 13 bases not matched to a gene. CDR1 and CDR2 from the germline V gene are SGHDN and FVKESK.